This TCR beta chain was captured by sequencing in a study of blood T cell repertoires in COVID-19. In the study overall: Researchers got acute and convalescent COVID-19 samples from the United States, Italy and Spain. T cells, B-cell-depleted T cells, or PBMCs provided the cDNA or gDNA that served as material.

Losses at the gene ends were 6 bases for V and 7 bases for J; bases not matched to a gene: 11. Germline V gives CDR1 SQVTM, CDR2 ANQGSEA. The CDR3 covers 13 residues. Assay: immunoSEQ multiplex PCR; the TCRdb copy retains only in-frame clones and omits some. Among roughly 160,000 clones listed, about 91% were seen once. The genes are TRBV29-1 and TRBJ1-1, with 7 nucleotides matching TRBD1. This TCR was sampled from a woman aged 60-75 years who had recovered from COVID-19. The material sequenced was peripheral blood. The CDR3 sequence is CSVDKTGTNEAFF. CDR3 bases: TGCAGCGTAGATAAGACAGGGACAAATGAAGCTTTCTTT.